Listed below are T cell receptor beta chains from one sample, sequenced in a study of breast tumors, draining lymph nodes, adjacent tissues. Via MiXCR, TCRdb re-called the multiplex PCR reads, giving one row per CDR3 protein. Here the sample spans some 66,000 distinct CDR3 sequences, around 52% being singletons. The sequenced material came from breast tumor tissue. All receptors come from a female donor with breast cancer. Some clones in this sample may be carry-over from other donors' samples. The CDR3 runs from the conserved cysteine through the conserved F or W. Fields, in order: CDR3 length, D gene, V gene, J gene, clone size, CDR3 protein, CDR3 DNA. The D gene is left open where the match is weak. Rows give clone size only sometimes, using once, few, many, or a class for an expanded clone.

>16|TRBD1|TRBV7-9|TRBJ1-5|NA
CASSSTGQGISQPQHF
TGTGCCAGCAGCTCGACGGGACAGGGGATTAGTCAGCCCCAGCATTTT
>15|TRBD2|TRBV20-1|TRBJ2-7|medium-sized
CSAPGRTSGAYEQYF
TGCAGTGCCCCGGGGAGGACTAGCGGCGCCTACGAGCAGTACTTC
>11|NA|TRBV3-1|TRBJ1-1|many
CASRQGAEAFF
TGTGCCAGCAGACAGGGAGCTGAAGCTTTCTTT
>16|NA|TRBV20-1|TRBJ2-1|once
CSARDILGGTYNEQSF
TGCAGTGCTAGAGACATTTTGGGGGGTACCTACAATGAGCAGTCCTTC
>12|NA|TRBV20-1|TRBJ1-3|NA
CSARGDGNTIYF
TGCAGTGCTAGAGGGGATGGAAACACCATATATTTT
>17|NA|TRBV6-2/TRBV6-3|TRBJ2-2|many
CASSTQGLHSNTGELFF
TGTGCCAGCAGTACACAGGGCCTGCACTCGAACACCGGGGAGCTGTTTTTT
>11|NA|TRBV3-1|TRBJ2-7|NA
CASSQGPEQYF
TGCGCCAGCAGCCAAGGGCCCGAGCAGTACTTC
>13|TRBD1|TRBV2|TRBJ1-2|NA
CASKKGGDYGYTF
TGTGCCAGCAAGAAAGGGGGCGACTATGGCTACACCTTC
>12|NA|TRBV20-1|TRBJ2-1|NA
CSASLDHNEQFF
TGCAGTGCTAGTCTGGACCACAATGAGCAGTTCTTC
>18|NA|TRBV12-5|TRBJ2-3|many
CASGLVRADSVVTDTQYF
TGTGCTAGTGGTTTGGTACGAGCGGATTCGGTAGTAACAGATACGCAGTATTTT